Detailed here is one T cell receptor beta chain. This sample is part of a study of T-cell reconstitution after alpha-beta-depleted transplantation in children. Unique molecular identifiers were built into the TCRbeta library. TCRdb recomputed calls from the PCR reads with MiXCR, one row per CDR3 protein. Among tens of thousands of distinct CDR3 sequences listed, about 6.7% were seen once. Sequencing used PBMCs from the stem cell graft donor, obtained from the stem cell graft. The TCR originated in a human donor who donated a stem cell graft to a child with acute lymphoblastic leukemia.

CDR3 region: CASSISGQPNTEAFF. CDR3 coding DNA: TGTGCCAGTAGTATTTCGGGACAGCCAAACACTGAAGCTTTCTTT. V and J are TRBV19 and TRBJ1-1, with TRBD1 matching over 7 bases. J was trimmed by 2 bases and V by 3 bases; bases with no gene match: 6. The V gene's germline CDR1 is LNHDA and CDR2 SQIVND (reference sequence). This CDR3 is built from 15 residues.